Presented here are 30 T cell receptor beta chains from one specimen sequenced in a study of T cells in Graves' hyperthyroidism and ophthalmopathy. Template material for amplifying TCR beta CDR3 regions consisted of RNA transcripts. TCR CDR3 regions were first amplified by RT-PCR with HTBI primers. Via MiXCR, TCRdb re-called the multiplex PCR reads, giving one row per CDR3 protein. This table has nearly 750,000 distinct CDR3 sequences, approximately 36% appearing once. The sequencing input was blood. These receptors came from a woman in her thirties or forties with Graves' hyperthyroidism.

Only a few counts were recorded for this clonotype. V gene TRBV29-1 combines with J gene TRBJ1-5; possibly TRBD1 for D (6 bases). CDR3 length: 12 residues. The V end lost 4 bases, the J end lost 5 bases, and 9 bases lay between the germline ends. Germline V gives CDR1 SQVTM, CDR2 ANQGSEA. CDR3 region: CSVAKGDQPQHF. For the CDR3, the DNA is TGCAGCGTTGCTAAGGGGGATCAGCCCCAGCATTTT.

The CDR3 region is CASSYSDSIGYEQYF. The CDR3 bases are TGTGCCAGCAGTTATTCGGACAGCATCGGCTACGAGCAGTACTTC. This chain connects TRBV6-1 to TRBJ2-7; TRBD1 might be the D (6 bases). The CDR3 contains 15 residues. Germline V gene data show CDR1 as MNHNS and CDR2 as SASEGT. Trimming took off 5 bases at V and 3 bases at J, with 17 bases between the two ends.

This clonotype was detected ten times or more. This chain connects TRBV2 to TRBJ1-1; tentatively, D is TRBD1 (6 bases). The CDR3 extends over 15 amino acids. Trimming left V 0 bases short and J 4 bases short, with 12 bases between. The V gene's germline CDR1 is SNHLY and CDR2 FYNNEI. The CDR3 DNA reads as TGTGCCAGCAGTGAAGCGGAGGGGGGTCTCACTGAAGCTTTCTTT. It translates to CASSEAEGGLTEAFF.

The gene calls are TRBV12-3 or TRBV12-4 and TRBJ2-5; weak D call: TRBD2 (5 bases). Trimming left V 8 bases short and J 6 bases short, with 22 bases between. The CDR3 runs to 15 residues. CDR3 region: CASPIWKLGCKTQYF. Written as DNA, the CDR3 is TGTGCCAGCCCGATTTGGAAACTAGGTTGTAAGACCCAGTACTTC.

This chain uses TRBV4-3 with TRBJ2-7, with D unclear. The CDR3 runs 15 residues. V shed 4 bases and J shed 4 bases, with 17 bases lying between them. Germline V gene sequence: CDR1 LGHNA, CDR2 YSLEER. DNA of the CDR3: TGCGCCAGCAGCCCCTCGGTGGCAAGGGATTACGAGCAGTACTTC. Translating it yields CASSPSVARDYEQYF.

This clonotype has more than one count but fewer than ten. This sequence may be a read error, since a much larger clone differs from it by one base. The conserved final phenylalanine or tryptophan is absent from the CDR3, which likely points to a read error. The chain uses TRBV7-2 and TRBJ1-1; D is perhaps TRBD1 (5 bases). V was clipped by 3 bases and J by 5 bases, with 13 bases between them. Germline lookup yields CDR1 SGHTA and CDR2 FQGNSA. The CDR3 runs to 14 residues. This CDR3 is CASSLGPPWTEAFV. The CDR3 DNA reads TGTGCCAGCAGCTTGGGACCGCCGTGGACTGAAGCTTTCGTT.

This clonotype was picked up one time. DNA of the CDR3: TGTGCCACCAGTGATTTTGGACAAAAGCAGTTCTTC. Protein sequence: CATSDFGQKQFF. This chain uses TRBV24-1 with TRBJ2-1, with D possibly TRBD1 on 5 matching bases. The CDR3 totals 12 residues. The germline V and J ends were trimmed by 1 base and 11 bases, with 8 bases remaining between them. Germline CDR1 is KGHDR and CDR2 is SFDVKD.

The rearrangement joins TRBV29-1 to TRBJ2-5, with no clear D. Trimming shortened V by 7 bases and J by 4 bases, and 13 bases separated the two germline ends. Germline assignment: CDR1 SQVTM and CDR2 ANQGSEA. The CDR3 contains 12 residues. The CDR3 DNA reads as TGCAGCGCCAAAGAGGATGGAGAGACCCAGTACTTC. This gives the protein CSAKEDGETQYF.

At least ten counts were recorded for this clonotype. The chain combines TRBV19 with TRBJ1-2; D perhaps matches TRBD1 (6 bases). Germline V CDR1 and CDR2: LNHDA, SQIVND (reference sequence). Trimming took off 3 bases at V and 8 bases at J, with 16 bases between the two ends. The CDR3 has 14 amino acids. CDR3 sequence reads: CASSMGDKRLGYTF. CDR3 in DNA: TGTGCCAGTAGTATGGGGGACAAGCGTCTGGGCTACACCTTC.

V usage is TRBV19 and J usage is TRBJ1-1; 11 bases are shared with TRBD1. The CDR3 sequence is 15 residues long. Germline lookup yields CDR1 LNHDA and CDR2 SQIVND (reference sequence). V trimming: 5 bases; J trimming: 6 bases; junction bases outside the gene matches: 8. The CDR3 region has the DNA TGTGCCAGTAGTTTGGGAGGGACAGGGGGTTCTGAAGCTTTCTTT. This codes for CASSLGGTGGSEAFF.

V is TRBV2 and J is TRBJ2-5; D is uncertain. The CDR3 length is 12 residues. V was trimmed by 7 bases and J by 7 bases, leaving 13 bases between them. From germline, CDR1 is SNHLY and CDR2 FYNNEI. CDR3 sequence reads: CASMRVGGTQYF. The CDR3 DNA sequence: TGTGCCAGCATGAGAGTCGGTGGGACCCAGTACTTC.

Points on this clonotype: The junction departs from the called germline gene at one end, perhaps through a read error. The chain has TRBV24-1 and TRBJ2-7, with a possible D match to TRBD1 (7 bases). This CDR3 region has 12 residues. Germline lookup yields CDR1 KGHDR and CDR2 SFDVKD. For the CDR3, the DNA is TGTGCCAGCAGTGAGACAGGGAGGGAGCAGTACTTC. Protein sequence: CASSETGREQYF.

This clonotype was seen many times. This chain uses TRBV19 with TRBJ2-5, with 9 bases lining up with TRBD2. There are 13 residues in the CDR3. Trimming took 6 bases from V and 4 from J; bases not matched to a gene: 3. Germline V gene lookup returns CDR1 LNHDA and CDR2 SQIVND (reference sequence). Written as DNA, the CDR3 is TGTGCCAGTAGAAGGGGACTAGCAGAGACCCAGTACTTC. Translation: CASRRGLAETQYF.

In the case of this clonotype: One junction end does not reproduce the germline sequence, and a read error may be involved. The chain employs TRBV24-1 and TRBJ1-4, with D possibly TRBD1 on 5 matching bases. The CDR3 is 15 amino acids. The germline gives CDR1 KGHDR, CDR2 SFDVKD. In DNA form, the CDR3 reads TGTGCCACCAGTGACACTAGGGGAGATAATGAAGAACTGTTTTTT. This encodes CATSDTRGDNEELFF.

There are a few counts of this clonotype. The rearrangement joins TRBV6-5 to TRBJ1-2, with D uncertain. The germline gives CDR1 MNHEY, CDR2 SVGAGI. The CDR3 has 13 amino acids. Trimming shortened V by 0 bases and J by 8 bases, and 10 bases separated the two germline ends. The CDR3 DNA reads as TGTGCCAGCAGTTACTCCGAGGGTCACGGCTACACCTTC. It translates to CASSYSEGHGYTF.

The J gene is TRBJ2-1, the V gene TRBV4-1, with TRBD2 matching 11 bases. V lost 5 bases, J lost 1 base, and 7 bases stayed unmatched. The CDR3 consists of 17 residues. Germline assignment: CDR1 MGHRA and CDR2 YSYEKL. DNA for the CDR3: TGCGCCAGCAGCGCTAGCGGGAGGCCAACGTCCTACAATGAGCAGTTCTTC. Its protein product is CASSASGRPTSYNEQFF.

The rearrangement uses TRBV6-2 or TRBV6-3 and TRBJ2-2, with D maybe TRBD2 (5 bases). CDR1 and CDR2 (germline): MNHEY, SVGEGT. V shed 7 bases and J shed 4 bases, with 19 bases lying between them. The CDR3 is 16 amino acids. CDR3 coding DNA: TGTGCCAGCACCACTCTCAGAGGGCAGTCCACCGGGGAGCTGTTTTTT. Its protein is CASTTLRGQSTGELFF.

The CDR3 DNA sequence: TGTGCCAGCAGTTTAGGGGGTGTGTACCGAGAGACCCAGTACTTC. It translates to CASSLGGVYRETQYF. V and J are TRBV25-1 and TRBJ2-5, with a weak D call TRBD1 (6 bases). Germline values: CDR1 MGHDK, CDR2 SYGVNS. The V and J ends lost 5 bases and 4 bases respectively, with 17 bases between them. The CDR3 runs 15 residues.

This clonotype was detected ten times or more. V usage is TRBV12-3 or TRBV12-4 and J usage is TRBJ1-5, with TRBD1 identical over 11 bases. This CDR3 contains 16 residues. Losses at the gene ends were 2 bases for V and 6 bases for J; bases not matched to a gene: 6. The CDR3 region is CASSLRGQGAGQPQHF. CDR3 bases: TGTGCCAGCAGTTTACGTGGACAGGGGGCAGGTCAGCCCCAGCATTTT.

This clonotype was seen a handful of times. V is TRBV12-3 or TRBV12-4 and J is TRBJ1-5; 7 bases align to TRBD1. The CDR3 runs 18 residues. Trimming took 5 bases from V and 3 from J; bases not matched to a gene: 16. Here the CDR3 reads CASSRHQGQAINNQPQHF. For the CDR3, the DNA is TGTGCCAGCAGTCGACACCAAGGACAGGCGATTAACAATCAGCCCCAGCATTTT.

This clonotype has at least ten counts. The V call is TRBV5-1, the J call TRBJ1-3; D ambiguous. In germline, CDR1 is SGHRS, CDR2 YFSETQ. The CDR3 is 13 amino acids. V was shortened by 3 bases and J by 4 bases, with 8 bases between the two germline ends. CDR3 sequence reads: CASSYGRGNTIYF. The CDR3 DNA is TGCGCCAGCAGCTACGGCCGAGGAAACACCATATATTTT.

The CDR3 sequence is CASSLAGKGYEQYF. CDR3 sequence (DNA): TGTGCCAGCAGCTTGGCCGGTAAGGGTTACGAGCAGTACTTC. The chain combines TRBV5-6 with TRBJ2-7; no clear D. The germline V gene has CDR1 SGHDT and CDR2 YYEEEE. The CDR3 is made up of 14 amino acids. Trimming removed 0 bases from V and 4 bases from J, with 11 bases in between.

Ten or more counts support this clonotype. V gene TRBV29-1 combines with J gene TRBJ2-6; D ambiguous. Trimming took 0 bases from V and 9 from J, leaving 6 bases between them. This CDR3 has 12 amino acids. Looked up from germline, CDR1 is SQVTM and CDR2 is ANQGSEA. CDR3 protein: CSVEDGDNVLTF. The CDR3 nucleotides read TGCAGCGTTGAAGACGGCGACAACGTCCTGACTTTC.

A remark on this clonotype: A much more abundant neighbour one base away suggests this may be a read error. This chain connects TRBV7-9 to TRBJ2-7, with TRBD2 matching over 8 bases. The junction had 12 bases not matched to a gene; V was cut back by 3 bases and J by 8 bases. CDR3 length: 15 amino acids. From germline, CDR1 is SEHNR and CDR2 FQNEAQ (reference sequence). CDR3 in DNA: TGTGCCAGCAGCTTTAGCTCGGGACTAGAGGGCAAGCAGTACTTC. Protein product: CASSFSSGLEGKQYF.

The chain links TRBV6-6 to TRBJ1-5; 11 positions agree with TRBD1. In germline, CDR1 is MNHNY, CDR2 SVGAGI (reference sequence). CDR3 length: 15 residues. V lost 1 base and J lost 6; bases outside the gene matches: 2. In nucleotides, the CDR3 is TGTGCCAGCAGTTACTGGACAGGGGGCACTCAGCCCCAGCATTTT. Protein sequence: CASSYWTGGTQPQHF.

In this sample, this clonotype turned up many times. The conserved phenylalanine or tryptophan normally closing the CDR3 is absent here, so this likely arose from a read error. The chain recombines TRBV10-3 with TRBJ1-1; possibly TRBD1 for D (6 bases). Trimming removed 8 bases from V and 1 base from J, with 11 bases in between. This CDR3 is 13 amino acids long. Germline V lookup: CDR1 ENHRY, CDR2 SYGVKD. In DNA, the CDR3 is TGTGCCATCGGGAGACAGGCGAACACTGAAGCTTTCCTT. It specifies CAIGRQANTEAFL.

There are many counts of this clonotype. The chain carries TRBV6-5 and TRBJ1-2; D gene unclear. The CDR3 is made up of 14 amino acids. With 0 bases removed from V and 8 bases from J, the gap between germline ends came to 13 bases. Per the germline V gene, CDR1 is MNHEY and CDR2 is SVGAGI. CDR3 DNA sequence: TGTGCCAGCAGTTACTCGCGGGATACGGGAGGCTACACCTTC. Residues: CASSYSRDTGGYTF.

The gene calls are TRBV10-3 and TRBJ1-2; 8 nucleotides align to TRBD1. This CDR3 contains 14 residues. CDR1 and CDR2 (germline): ENHRY, SYGVKD. V was clipped by 4 bases and J by 5 bases; unmatched bases: 6. The CDR3: CAISAGTGDYGYTF. Here the CDR3 DNA reads TGTGCCATCAGTGCCGGGACAGGAGATTATGGCTACACCTTC.

J is TRBJ1-4 and V is TRBV5-1, with D tentatively TRBD1 (5 bases). Trimming pared 7 bases from V and 8 bases from J, leaving 24 bases between. CDR3 length equals 16 residues. The germline V gene encodes CDR1 SGHRS and CDR2 YFSETQ. The DNA for the CDR3 is TGCGCCAGCTCCCAGGGACCCCCTAGCTTTTGGGAAAAACTGTTTTTT. It is translated as CASSQGPPSFWEKLFF.

The chain is built from TRBV10-3 and TRBJ1-5, with a tentative D call TRBD1 (5 bases). Germline V gives CDR1 ENHRY, CDR2 SYGVKD. The CDR3 consists of 15 residues. The ends were cut back, 10 bases at V and 6 bases at J, with 22 bases in the middle. CDR3 sequence reads: CASKGRGRGFQPQHF. CDR3 DNA sequence: TGTGCCAGCAAGGGGCGAGGACGGGGCTTTCAGCCCCAGCATTTT.